This T cell receptor (beta chain) was observed in a study of T cell responses to AZD1222 COVID-19 vaccine. Points from the study as a whole: Elevations in Spike-specific TCR breadth and depth followed administration of two AZD1222 doses. Only five to seven AZD1222 recipients tested seropositive at baseline.

The CDR3 spans 11 residues. CDR1 DFQATT and CDR2 SNEGSKA come from the germline V gene (reference sequence). V lost 4 bases and J lost 4, with 7 bases in between. Pooled together were second doses at about 4 or about 12 weeks. About this clone: Its antigen is undetermined.

Some clones are missing from TCRdb's copy, which holds only in-frame ones; the method was immunoSEQ multiplex PCR. The sample records approximately 150,000 clones, over 80% being singletons. The input for sequencing was peripheral blood, taken 28 days after the second AZD1222 dose. The sequence was obtained from an adult who received the AZD1222 COVID-19 vaccine. This sequence joins TRBV20-1 and TRBJ1-2; D is uncertain. The CDR3 sequence: CSAKHTYGYTF. In DNA form, the CDR3 reads TGCAGTGCTAAGCACACCTATGGCTACACCTTC.